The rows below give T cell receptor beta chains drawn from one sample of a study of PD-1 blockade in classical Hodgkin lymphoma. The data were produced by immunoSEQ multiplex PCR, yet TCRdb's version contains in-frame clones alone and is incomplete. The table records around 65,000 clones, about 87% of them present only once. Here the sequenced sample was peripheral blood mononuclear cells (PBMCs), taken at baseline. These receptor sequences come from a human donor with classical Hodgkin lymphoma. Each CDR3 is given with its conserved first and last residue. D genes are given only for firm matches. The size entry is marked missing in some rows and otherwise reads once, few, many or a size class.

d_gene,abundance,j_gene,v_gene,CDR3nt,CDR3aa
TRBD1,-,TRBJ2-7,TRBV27,TGTGCCAGCAGTTGGTCTGGGACAGGGCGATACGAGCAGTACTTC,CASSWSGTGRYEQYF
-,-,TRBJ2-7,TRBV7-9,TGTGCCAGCCTTGAAGGTTACACATCCTACGAGCAGTACTTC,CASLEGYTSYEQYF
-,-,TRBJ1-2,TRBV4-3,TGCGCCAGCAGCCAGGGACGCAACTATGGCTACACCTTC,CASSQGRNYGYTF
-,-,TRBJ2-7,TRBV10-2,TGCGCCAGCAAGTACAGGGCGGGCTCCTACGAGCAGTACTTC,CASKYRAGSYEQYF
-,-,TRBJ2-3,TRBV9,TGTGCCAGCAGCGTAGACGTAGATACGCAGTATTTT,CASSVDVDTQYF
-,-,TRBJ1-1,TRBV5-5,TGTGCCAGCAGCAGGGGGTCCGAAGCTTTCTTT,CASSRGSEAFF
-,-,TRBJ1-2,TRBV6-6,TGTGCCAGCAGTTACCGGGGGGGGAGCTATGGCTACACCTTC,CASSYRGGSYGYTF
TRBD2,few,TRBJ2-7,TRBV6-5,TGTGCCAGCAGTTACAATCCCGGGACTAGTGTGAGGGAGCAGTACTTC,CASSYNPGTSVREQYF
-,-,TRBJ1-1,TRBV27,TGTGCCAGCAGTTCCTCTATGGGGTGGAACACTGAAGCTTTCTTT,CASSSSMGWNTEAFF
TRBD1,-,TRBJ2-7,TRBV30,TGTGCCTGGAGTGTAGGGACAGACTCCTACGAGCAGTACTTC,CAWSVGTDSYEQYF
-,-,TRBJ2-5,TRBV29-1,TGCAGCATGACAGTCCAAGAGACCCAGTACTTC,CSMTVQETQYF
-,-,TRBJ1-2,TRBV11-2,TGTGCCAGCAGCTCACAGCTAGCTAACTATGGCTACACCTTC,CASSSQLANYGYTF
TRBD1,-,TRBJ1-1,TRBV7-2,TGTGCCAGCAGCCCACAGGGGGCGCGGGGCACTGAAGCTTTCTTT,CASSPQGARGTEAFF
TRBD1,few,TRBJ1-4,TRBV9,TGTGCCAGCAGCGAAGGGACAGCCGTGGGGGAAAAACTGTTTTTT,CASSEGTAVGEKLFF
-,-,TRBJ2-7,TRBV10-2,TGCGCCAGCGGAGGGACAGAATCTTCCTACGAGCAGTACTTC,CASGGTESSYEQYF
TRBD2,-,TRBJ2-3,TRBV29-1,TGCAGCGTAGCAAGACTAGCGGGGGAGGAAGATACGCAGTATTTT,CSVARLAGEEDTQYF
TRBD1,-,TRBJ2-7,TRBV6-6,TGTGCCAGCAGTTACCCCGGGACAGGGTCCTACGAGCAGTACTTC,CASSYPGTGSYEQYF
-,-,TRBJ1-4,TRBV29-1,TGCAGCGTTGCCAAGGGGGATGAAAAACTGTTTTTT,CSVAKGDEKLFF
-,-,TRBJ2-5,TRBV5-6,TGTGCCAGCAGCTTCCAAGAGACCCAGTACTTC,CASSFQETQYF
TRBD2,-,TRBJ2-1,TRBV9,TGTGCCAGCAGCATGGAGCGGGGGGGCTACAATGAGCAGTTCTTC,CASSMERGGYNEQFF
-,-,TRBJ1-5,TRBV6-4,TGTGCCAGCAAGACTGTGTGGGGCCGGCCCCAGCATTTT,CASKTVWGRPQHF
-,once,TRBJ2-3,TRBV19,TGTGCCAGTAGCATCGGGGGAGAAGATACGCAGTATTTT,CASSIGGEDTQYF
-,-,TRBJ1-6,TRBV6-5,TGTGCCAGCAGTTACTCCAACAACTATAATTCACCCCTCCACTTT,CASSYSNNYNSPLHF
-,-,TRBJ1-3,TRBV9,TGTGCCAGCAGCGTTAATGGAAACACCATATATTTT,CASSVNGNTIYF
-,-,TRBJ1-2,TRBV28,TGTGCCAGCATAACGGGGGCGAACTATGGCTACACCTTC,CASITGANYGYTF
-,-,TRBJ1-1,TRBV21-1,TGTGCCAGCACTACAGGGGTTGTGACTTTCTTT,CASTTGVVTFF
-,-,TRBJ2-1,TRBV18,TGTGCCAGCTCACCTTACGGGAAAGGCTCCTACAATGAGCAGTTCTTC,CASSPYGKGSYNEQFF
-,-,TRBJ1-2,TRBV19,TGTGCCAGTAGTATTATAGGGAACAGGAACTATGGCTACACCTTC,CASSIIGNRNYGYTF
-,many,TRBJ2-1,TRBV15,TGTGCCACCAGCAGAGAGGGATATGAGCAGTTCTTC,CATSREGYEQFF
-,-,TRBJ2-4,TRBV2,TGTGCCAGCGCCCGAGGGGGATCCGCCAAAAACATTCAGTACTTC,CASARGGSAKNIQYF
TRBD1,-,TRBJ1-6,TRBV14,TGTGCCAGCAGCCATGCCCTGACAGGGGGGCATTCACCCCTCCACTTT,CASSHALTGGHSPLHF
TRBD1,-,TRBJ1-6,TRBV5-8,TGTGCCAGCAGCTTAGGGACAGGGGCGTCTAATTCACCCCTCCACTTT,CASSLGTGASNSPLHF
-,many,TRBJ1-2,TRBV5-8,TGTGCCAGCAGCTATGGCAGCTTCTATGGCTACACCTTC,CASSYGSFYGYTF
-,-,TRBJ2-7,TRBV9,TGTGCCAGCAGCGTAGGGCTCTACCCCTACGAGCAGTACTTC,CASSVGLYPYEQYF
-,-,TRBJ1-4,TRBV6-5,TGTGCCAGCAGCGGGCTTTCCCGTGGAGAAAAACTGTTTTTT,CASSGLSRGEKLFF
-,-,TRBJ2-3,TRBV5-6,TGTGCCAGCAGCTTGGCTGGCGGATACACAGATACGCAGTATTTT,CASSLAGGYTDTQYF
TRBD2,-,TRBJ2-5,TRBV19,TGTGCCAGTTCGGACGGGGGAGGGCAAGAGACCCAGTACTTC,CASSDGGGQETQYF
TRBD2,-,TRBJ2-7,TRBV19,TGTGCCAGTAGTATAGCACTAGCGGGAACCTACGAGCAGTACTTC,CASSIALAGTYEQYF
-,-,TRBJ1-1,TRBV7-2,TGTGCCAGCAACCAGGGGATGGCCACTGAAGCTTTCTTT,CASNQGMATEAFF
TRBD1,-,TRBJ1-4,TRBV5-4,TGTGCCAGCAGCTTGGAGGCAGGGGGCGGAAAACTGTTTTTT,CASSLEAGGGKLFF
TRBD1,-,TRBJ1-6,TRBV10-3,TGTGCCATCAGACCGGGACAGGGAGATTCACCCCTCCACTTT,CAIRPGQGDSPLHF
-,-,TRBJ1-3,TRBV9,TGTGCCAGCAGCGTTTGGGAGGGAAACACCATATATTTT,CASSVWEGNTIYF
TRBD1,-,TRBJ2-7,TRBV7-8,TGTGCCAGCAGCTTAGCCTCGGGCAGGGGGCGATACGAGCAGTACTTC,CASSLASGRGRYEQYF